The 28 T cell receptor beta chains given below trace back to one sample, sequenced in a study of technical replicates of blood from a few donors. TCRdb keeps only in-frame clones here, not all; method: immunoSEQ multiplex PCR. The repertoire holds tens of thousands of clones, with roughly 90% as singletons. The sample consisted of PBMCs. The source of these receptors is a human donor in good health. Some clones in this sample may be carry-over from other donors' samples.

This chain links TRBV5-6 with TRBJ2-1; 13 nucleotides align to TRBD2. The V segment lost 4 bases and the J segment 9 bases; nucleotides outside the gene matches: 7. The V gene's germline CDR1 is SGHDT and CDR2 YYEEEE. The CDR3 is 15 amino acids. The CDR3: CASSPGLAGDGEQFF. CDR3 DNA: TGTGCCAGCAGCCCCGGACTAGCGGGGGATGGTGAGCAGTTCTTC.

The gene calls are TRBV6-5 and TRBJ2-7; 9 bases match TRBD1. With V trimmed by 6 bases and J by 5 bases, 11 bases remained unmatched. The CDR3 loop spans 15 amino acids. Germline values: CDR1 MNHEY, CDR2 SVGAGI. The CDR3 DNA reads as TGTGCCAGCAGCCCCTTGGGACAGGGAAAGAACGAGCAGTACTTC. Encoded protein: CASSPLGQGKNEQYF.

This rearrangement joins TRBV7-2 to TRBJ2-3; the D gene is possibly TRBD1 (6 bases). CDR3 size: 15 residues. V shed 2 bases and J shed 4 bases, with 13 bases lying between them. Germline lookup yields CDR1 SGHTA and CDR2 FQGNSA. CDR3 sequence: CASSLWPRGADTQYF. CDR3 in DNA: TGTGCCAGCAGCTTATGGCCCAGGGGCGCAGATACGCAGTATTTT.

This rearrangement joins TRBV5-8 to TRBJ1-3; D ambiguous. The germline V gene encodes CDR1 SGHTS and CDR2 YDEGEE. Deletions cut 4 bases from V and 1 base from J, with 9 bases between. The CDR3 loop spans 14 amino acids. CDR3 loop: CASSPWRSGNTIYF. CDR3 DNA sequence: TGTGCCAGCAGCCCGTGGCGGTCTGGAAACACCATATATTTT.

The table lists this clone with a count of one. CDR3 amino acids: CASSPRTSGRTGELFF. CDR3 nucleotide sequence: TGTGCCAGCAGCCCGCGGACTAGCGGGAGGACCGGGGAGCTGTTTTTT. J is TRBJ2-2 and V is TRBV11-3, with 14 nucleotides matching TRBD2. The germline V gene has CDR1 SGHNT and CDR2 YENEEA. The CDR3 has 16 residues. The J segment lost 5 bases and the V segment lost 5 bases, leaving 4 bases of the junction unmatched.

The V and J genes are TRBV4-1 and TRBJ2-4, with 9 bases that match TRBD2. The CDR3 is made up of 16 amino acids. The ends lost 6 bases at V and 1 base at J; junction bases unmatched: 7. The germline V gene encodes CDR1 MGHRA and CDR2 YSYEKL. CDR3 amino acids: CASRSLAGGAKNIQYF. The CDR3 nucleotides read TGCGCCAGCAGGTCACTAGCGGGCGGGGCCAAAAACATTCAGTACTTC.

The chain employs TRBV2 and TRBJ1-2; 9 positions agree with TRBD1. Trimming at V came to 8 bases and at J to 0 bases, leaving 4 bases not matched to a gene. Per the germline V gene, CDR1 is SNHLY and CDR2 is FYNNEI. This CDR3 is built from 14 residues. The CDR3 DNA follows: TGTGCCAGCGGGGACAGGGACGCTAACTATGGCTACACCTTC. Translated: CASGDRDANYGYTF.

V is TRBV19 and J is TRBJ1-1; TRBD1 is a possible D gene (6 bases). Germline lookup yields CDR1 LNHDA and CDR2 SQIVND (reference sequence). V was trimmed by 2 bases and J by 1 base, leaving 8 bases between them. This CDR3 is built from 14 residues. For the CDR3, the DNA is TGTGCCAGTAGTATATGGGGGCAGAACACTGAAGCTTTCTTT. Its translation: CASSIWGQNTEAFF.

This chain connects TRBV30 to TRBJ1-6; a possible D gene is TRBD1 (6 bases). The ends were cut back, 1 base at V and 4 bases at J, with 14 bases in the middle. CDR1 is GTSNPN and CDR2 is SVGIG in the germline V gene (reference sequence). There are 16 residues in the CDR3. The CDR3 sequence: CAWSAPERGYNSPLHF. In DNA, the CDR3 is TGTGCCTGGAGTGCCCCAGAGAGGGGGTATAATTCACCCCTCCACTTT.

V usage is TRBV28 and J usage is TRBJ1-5, with D possibly being TRBD1 (6 bases). The CDR3 contains 16 residues. Per the germline V gene, CDR1 is MDHEN and CDR2 is SYDVKM. Trimming removed 6 bases at V and 1 base at J, with 16 bases between. The CDR3 spells CASRRGRGASNQPQHF. CDR3 DNA sequence: TGTGCCAGCAGACGAGGGAGGGGGGCCAGCAATCAGCCCCAGCATTTT.

This clone has more than one count but fewer than ten. The chain combines TRBV6-1 with TRBJ1-6; 8 bases agree with TRBD1. The germline CDR1 and CDR2 sequences are MNHNS and SASEGT. V was pared by 5 bases and J by 7 bases, with 7 bases of the junction left unmatched. CDR3 length: 15 residues. The CDR3 bases are TGTGCCAGCAGTTTTACAGGGGGTGGGAATTCACCCCTCCACTTT. Translating gives CASSFTGGGNSPLHF.

CDR3 nucleotides: TGTGCCAGTAGTGCCCGACAGCGAGGAAGCAATCAGCCCCAGCATTTT. Residues: CASSARQRGSNQPQHF. The chain has TRBV19 and TRBJ1-5; D might be TRBD1 (5 bases). The V gene lost 5 bases and the J gene lost 1 base, with 15 bases spanning the gap. This CDR3 is built from 16 residues. Germline CDR1 is LNHDA and CDR2 is SQIVND (reference sequence).

The chain couples TRBV7-9 to TRBJ2-7, with 11 nucleotides matching TRBD1. Germline trimming cut 5 bases from V and 6 bases from J; bases unmatched to any gene: 9. Looked up from germline, CDR1 is SEHNR and CDR2 is FQNEAQ (reference sequence). This CDR3 comprises 15 residues. CDR3 sequence (DNA): TGTGCCAGCAGCCGAGAGCAGGACAGGGGGCTCGAGCAGTACTTC. Protein: CASSREQDRGLEQYF.

The rearrangement uses TRBV30 and TRBJ2-3, with D possibly matching TRBD1 (5 bases). Germline-derived CDR1 and CDR2 are GTSNPN and SVGIG (reference sequence). There are 13 residues in the CDR3. Trimming stripped 1 base from V and 2 bases from J, with 7 bases between. CDR3 DNA sequence: TGTGCCTGGAGTGAGGGGCCCACAGATACGCAGTATTTT. Encoded protein: CAWSEGPTDTQYF.

V is TRBV10-1 and J is TRBJ2-7, with TRBD2 as a possible D gene (6 bases). Deletions cut 9 bases from V and 5 bases from J, with 20 bases between. Germline CDR1 reads WNHNN; CDR2 reads SYGVQD (reference sequence). The CDR3 consists of 14 residues. This CDR3 is CARMLSGVGDEQYF. The CDR3 DNA sequence: TGCGCCAGGATGCTTTCGGGAGTGGGGGACGAGCAGTACTTC.

The chain uses TRBV14 and TRBJ2-7; 7 nucleotides align to TRBD2. CDR1 is SGHDN and CDR2 is FVKESK in the germline V gene. Germline trimming cut 2 bases from V and 0 bases from J; bases unmatched to any gene: 4. The CDR3 has 15 residues. The CDR3 is CASSQFPSGSYEQYF. The CDR3 DNA reads as TGTGCCAGCAGCCAATTTCCTAGCGGCTCCTACGAGCAGTACTTC.

CDR3 nucleotide sequence: TGTGCCAGTTGTCCGGGACAGCCGAACACCGGGGAGCTGTTTTTT. Translating it yields CASCPGQPNTGELFF. The chain recombines TRBV19 with TRBJ2-2; 7 bases align to TRBD1. This CDR3 comprises 15 residues. CDR1 and CDR2 (germline): LNHDA, SQIVND (reference sequence). Trimming cost V 8 bases and J 0 bases; bases outside gene matches: 6.

CDR3 sequence (DNA): TGTGCTAGCACCCAGGGAACCTCTGGAAACACCATATATTTT. Its translation is CASTQGTSGNTIYF. The chain couples TRBV12-5 to TRBJ1-3; D may be TRBD1 (5 bases). CDR1 and CDR2 from the germline V gene are LGHNT and FRNRAP. The V end lost 9 bases, the J end lost 0 bases, and 12 bases lay between the germline ends. The CDR3 is made up of 14 amino acids.

The chain recombines TRBV5-1 with TRBJ2-7; 10 bases map to TRBD1. With V trimmed by 7 bases and J by 6 bases, 7 bases remained unmatched. Germline lookup yields CDR1 SGHRS and CDR2 YFSETQ. CDR3 length: 13 amino acids. CDR3 residues: CASAGTGVSEQYF. The DNA of the CDR3 is TGCGCCAGCGCCGGGACAGGGGTAAGCGAGCAGTACTTC.

The chain is built from TRBV5-4 and TRBJ2-1; D is possibly TRBD2 (6 bases). V lost 4 bases to trimming and J lost 1 base, with 12 bases between them. The CDR3 is 15 amino acids. Germline lookup yields CDR1 SGHNT and CDR2 YYREEE (reference sequence). The CDR3, as DNA: TGTGCCAGCAGCCCGGACTACGTATCCTACAATGAGCAGTTCTTC. Translated: CASSPDYVSYNEQFF.

The chain links TRBV15 to TRBJ2-5, with D perhaps matching TRBD1 (6 bases). This CDR3 comprises 14 residues. The ends were cut back, 3 bases at V and 2 bases at J, with 10 bases in the middle. Germline CDR1 and CDR2: LNHNV and YYDKDF (reference sequence). CDR3 sequence reads: CATSRATGQETQYF. The CDR3 coding sequence is TGTGCCACCAGCAGGGCCACAGGGCAAGAGACCCAGTACTTC.

The gene calls are TRBV5-1 and TRBJ2-7; 10 nucleotides agree with TRBD2. Germline trimming cut 1 base from V and 2 bases from J; bases unmatched to any gene: 9. The CDR3 extends over 17 amino acids. Germline V gives CDR1 SGHRS, CDR2 YFSETQ. CDR3 loop: CASSLRVAGGEAYEQYF. DNA for the CDR3: TGCGCCAGCAGCTTGAGGGTAGCGGGGGGAGAGGCCTACGAGCAGTACTTC.

This sequence joins TRBV5-1 and TRBJ2-7, with D maybe TRBD1 (6 bases). Germline V CDR1 and CDR2: SGHRS, YFSETQ. V lost 8 bases to trimming and J lost 4 bases, with 13 bases between them. The CDR3 contains 12 residues. DNA for the CDR3: TGCGCCAGTACATCGACAGGATACGAGCAGTACTTC. Amino acids: CASTSTGYEQYF.

V gene TRBV9 combines with J gene TRBJ1-2; unclear D gene. CDR1 is SGDLS, CDR2 YYNGEE, per germline. V dropped 0 bases and J dropped 9 bases, with 18 bases sitting between them. This CDR3 has 15 amino acids. CDR3 residues: CASSVDGSAPSSYTF. The CDR3 DNA reads as TGTGCCAGCAGCGTAGATGGCAGCGCCCCTTCAAGCTACACCTTC.

This clone showed up just a few times. The V call is TRBV6-5, the J call TRBJ2-5; tentatively, D is TRBD1 (5 bases). Per germline, CDR1 MNHEY and CDR2 SVGAGI. The length of the CDR3 is 14 residues. Trimming pared 0 bases from V and 6 bases from J, leaving 11 bases between. This CDR3 is CASSYSQGVKTQYF. The CDR3 DNA reads TGTGCCAGCAGTTACTCGCAGGGTGTAAAGACCCAGTACTTC.

This rearrangement joins TRBV11-2 to TRBJ1-1; TRBD1 is a possible D gene (6 bases). The V gene's germline CDR1 is SGHAT and CDR2 FQNNGV. V was clipped by 5 bases and J by 4 bases, with 14 bases between them. The CDR3 has 14 amino acids. CDR3 residues: CASSIPGQFTEAFF. CDR3 nucleotide sequence: TGTGCCAGCAGCATTCCGGGACAATTCACTGAAGCTTTCTTT.

The chain has TRBV12-5 and TRBJ2-7; 10 bases agree with TRBD2. The germline V gene has CDR1 LGHNT and CDR2 FRNRAP. V lost 6 bases and J lost 4; bases outside the gene matches: 15. The CDR3 has 17 residues. The CDR3 spells CASGGRLEREGQYEQYF. The CDR3 coding sequence is TGTGCTAGTGGGGGACGTCTAGAGCGGGAGGGCCAATACGAGCAGTACTTC. Full variable domain (rest looked up from reference TRBV12-5 and TRBJ2-7): DARVTQTPRHKVTEMGQEVTMRCQPILGHNTVFWYRQTMMQGLELLAYFRNRAPLDDSGMPKDRFSAEMPDATLATLKIQPSEPRDSAVYFCASGGRLEREGQYEQYFGPGTRLTVT.

A single count supports this clone. The V and J genes are TRBV5-1 and TRBJ1-6; weak D call: TRBD1 (5 bases). The CDR3 loop spans 13 amino acids. V lost 7 bases and J 5 bases, leaving 10 bases between the germline ends. Germline V lookup: CDR1 SGHRS, CDR2 YFSETQ. For the CDR3, the DNA is TGCGCCAGCGCTCAAGGGGATAATTCACCCCTCCACTTT. Translation: CASAQGDNSPLHF.